This is a list of T cell receptor beta chains from one sample in a study of T cell repertoires in cytomegalovirus infection. TCRdb re-called the reads through MiXCR, storing one row per CDR3 protein. Among some 310,000 distinct CDR3 sequences, roughly 25% were seen once, and the ten largest hold roughly 13%. These TCRs are of unknown antigen specificity. This specimen was cultured PBMCs, taken from culture after CMV antigen stimulation. The source is a human donor in good health (CMV status not recorded). Some clones in this sample may be carry-over from other donors' samples. The CDR3 runs from the conserved cysteine through the conserved F or W. Each record gives: D gene, V gene, J gene, clone size, CDR3 protein, CDR3 DNA. The D gene is left open where the match is weak. Not all rows give a size; the values are once, few, many and, for expanded clones, a class.

D gene: -
V gene: TRBV11-2
J gene: TRBJ2-6
clone size: -
CDR3 protein: CASSLMVTVLGANVLTF
CDR3 DNA: TGTGCCAGCAGCTTAATGGTGACGGTCCTTGGGGCCAACGTCCTGACTTTC

D gene: -
V gene: TRBV6-5
J gene: TRBJ1-2
clone size: -
CDR3 protein: CASSSQGRWYTF
CDR3 DNA: TGTGCCAGCAGTTCCCAGGGCCGGTGGTACACCTTC

D gene: -
V gene: TRBV4-3
J gene: TRBJ2-7
clone size: -
CDR3 protein: CASSQKSGGGLAIEQYF
CDR3 DNA: TGCGCCAGCAGCCAAAAATCTGGGGGTGGGCTAGCGATCGAGCAGTACTTC

D gene: TRBD1
V gene: TRBV19
J gene: TRBJ2-1
clone size: -
CDR3 protein: CASRGGTGVGVIYNEQFF
CDR3 DNA: TGTGCCAGTAGGGGGGGGACAGGGGTCGGGGTTATTTACAATGAGCAGTTCTTC

D gene: TRBD1
V gene: TRBV28
J gene: TRBJ1-4
clone size: few
CDR3 protein: CASSYPGQEVGLFF
CDR3 DNA: TGTGCCAGCAGCTACCCTGGACAGGAGGTTGGACTGTTTTTT

D gene: TRBD1
V gene: TRBV6-1
J gene: TRBJ1-1
clone size: -
CDR3 protein: CASSGQGVRTEAFF
CDR3 DNA: TGTGCCAGCAGTGGACAGGGGGTGCGGACTGAAGCTTTCTTT

D gene: TRBD2
V gene: TRBV7-2
J gene: TRBJ2-7
clone size: few
CDR3 protein: CASSLLIAGDGREQYF
CDR3 DNA: TGTGCCAGCAGCTTATTAATAGCGGGAGATGGTCGCGAGCAGTACTTC

D gene: -
V gene: TRBV11-2
J gene: TRBJ2-2
clone size: -
CDR3 protein: CASSPDNYGELFF
CDR3 DNA: TGTGCCAGCAGCCCGGACAACTACGGGGAGCTGTTTTTT

D gene: -
V gene: TRBV7-2
J gene: TRBJ1-3
clone size: many
CDR3 protein: CASSLGPSRNSGNTIYF
CDR3 DNA: TGTGCCAGCAGCTTAGGCCCCTCCCGAAACTCTGGAAACACCATATATTTT

D gene: -
V gene: TRBV20-1
J gene: TRBJ1-2
clone size: -
CDR3 protein: CSASEPDNYGYTF
CDR3 DNA: TGCAGTGCAAGCGAGCCCGATAACTATGGCTACACCTTC

D gene: TRBD2
V gene: TRBV20-1
J gene: TRBJ2-7
clone size: -
CDR3 protein: CSARASGPYEQYF
CDR3 DNA: TGCAGTGCTAGGGCTAGCGGTCCCTACGAGCAGTACTTC

D gene: TRBD2
V gene: TRBV7-2
J gene: TRBJ2-7
clone size: few
CDR3 protein: CASSYPVWGGSDEQYF
CDR3 DNA: TGTGCCAGCAGCTACCCCGTGTGGGGCGGGAGCGACGAGCAGTACTTC

D gene: -
V gene: TRBV10-2
J gene: TRBJ2-5
clone size: -
CDR3 protein: CASRTDRGLGTQYF
CDR3 DNA: TGCGCCAGCAGAACGGACCGCGGCCTCGGGACCCAGTACTTC

D gene: TRBD2
V gene: TRBV12-3/TRBV12-4
J gene: TRBJ2-1
clone size: -
CDR3 protein: CASSPGARELSEQFF
CDR3 DNA: TGTGCCAGCAGCCCGGGAGCGCGGGAGTTAAGTGAGCAGTTCTTC

D gene: -
V gene: TRBV6-2/TRBV6-3
J gene: TRBJ2-5
clone size: -
CDR3 protein: CASSYNSYQETQYF
CDR3 DNA: TGTGCCAGCAGTTACAACAGCTATCAAGAGACCCAGTACTTC

D gene: TRBD2
V gene: TRBV6-2/TRBV6-3
J gene: TRBJ2-1
clone size: many
CDR3 protein: CASSYPAGGVAGYNEQFF
CDR3 DNA: TGTGCCAGCAGTTACCCCGCCGGCGGAGTAGCGGGATACAATGAGCAGTTCTTC

D gene: -
V gene: TRBV11-3
J gene: TRBJ1-6
clone size: many
CDR3 protein: CASSLDQGGSSYNSPLHF
CDR3 DNA: TGTGCCAGCAGCTTAGACCAAGGGGGGAGCTCCTATAATTCACCCCTCCACTTT

D gene: -
V gene: TRBV28
J gene: TRBJ1-3
clone size: few
CDR3 protein: CASSAQGGSGNTIYF
CDR3 DNA: TGTGCCAGCAGTGCGCAAGGGGGGTCTGGAAACACCATATATTTT

D gene: -
V gene: TRBV6-5
J gene: TRBJ1-2
clone size: -
CDR3 protein: CASSTTDNYGYTF
CDR3 DNA: TGTGCCAGCAGTACGACCGACAACTATGGCTACACCTTC

D gene: TRBD2
V gene: TRBV5-4
J gene: TRBJ2-1
clone size: -
CDR3 protein: CASSSRGGRGNNEQFF
CDR3 DNA: TGTGCCAGCAGTAGCCGCGGGGGACGGGGGAACAATGAGCAGTTCTTC

D gene: -
V gene: TRBV2
J gene: TRBJ1-5
clone size: -
CDR3 protein: CAIKGGGHSNQPQHF
CDR3 DNA: TGTGCCATCAAGGGTGGGGGCCATAGCAATCAGCCCCAGCATTTT

D gene: -
V gene: TRBV29-1
J gene: TRBJ1-5
clone size: few
CDR3 protein: CSVGGWRGQPQHF
CDR3 DNA: TGCAGCGTTGGGGGGTGGCGGGGTCAGCCCCAGCATTTT

D gene: TRBD1
V gene: TRBV7-9
J gene: TRBJ2-3
clone size: many
CDR3 protein: CASSDLRDRAPDTQYF
CDR3 DNA: TGTGCCAGCAGCGACCTCCGGGACAGGGCCCCAGATACGCAGTATTTT

D gene: -
V gene: TRBV6-5
J gene: TRBJ1-5
clone size: -
CDR3 protein: CASKQGIRQPQHF
CDR3 DNA: TGTGCCAGCAAGCAGGGTATAAGACAGCCCCAGCATTTT